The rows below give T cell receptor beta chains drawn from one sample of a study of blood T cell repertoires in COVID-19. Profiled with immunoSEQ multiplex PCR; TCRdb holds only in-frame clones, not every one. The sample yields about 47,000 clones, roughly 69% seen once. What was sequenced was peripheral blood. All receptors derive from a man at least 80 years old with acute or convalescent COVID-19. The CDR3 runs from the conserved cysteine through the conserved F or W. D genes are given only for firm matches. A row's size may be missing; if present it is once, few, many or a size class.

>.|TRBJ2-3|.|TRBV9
TGTGCCAGCAGCGAAACACAGGGAGATACGCAGTATTTT
CASSETQGDTQYF
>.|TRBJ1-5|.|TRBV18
TGTGCCAGCTCACTCTCAGATCAGCCCCAGCATTTT
CASSLSDQPQHF
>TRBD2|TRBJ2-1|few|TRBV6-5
TGTGCCATCCGACTAGCGGGGGGTACCTACAATGAGCAGTTCTTC
CAIRLAGGTYNEQFF
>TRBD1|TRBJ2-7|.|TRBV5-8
TGTGCCAGCAGCCCGGGACAGCTCTACGAGCAGTACTTC
CASSPGQLYEQYF
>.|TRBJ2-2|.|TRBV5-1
TGCGCCAGCAGCTTGCCTCAGAACACGGGCACCGGGGAGCTGTTTTTT
CASSLPQNTGTGELFF
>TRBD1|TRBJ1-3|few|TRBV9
TGTGCCAGCAGCTTGACAGGGGAAAGGGACACCATATATTTT
CASSLTGERDTIYF
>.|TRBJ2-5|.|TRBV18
TGTGCCAGCTCACCCAACCCTGGGACTCAAGAGACCCAGTACTTC
CASSPNPGTQETQYF
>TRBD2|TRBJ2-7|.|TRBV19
TGTGCCACCTCGCTAGCGGGAGGACCTTACGAGCAGTACTTC
CATSLAGGPYEQYF
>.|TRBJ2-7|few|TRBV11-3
TGTGCCAGCAGCGCAACTTCGGGGCAGTACTTC
CASSATSGQYF
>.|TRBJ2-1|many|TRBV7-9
TGTGCCAGCAGCTTAGGCGGTGAGCAGTTCTTC
CASSLGGEQFF
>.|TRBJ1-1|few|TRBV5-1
TGCGCCAGCTCTGGGGTGGACAGTGACACTGAAGCTTTCTTT
CASSGVDSDTEAFF
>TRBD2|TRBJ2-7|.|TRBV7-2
TGTGCCAGCAGCCGCGGGACTAGCGGGGGCGGGAGTGAGCAGTACTTC
CASSRGTSGGGSEQYF
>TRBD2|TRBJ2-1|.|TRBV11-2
TGTGCCAGCAGCTCCCCTAGCGGGGGGTCCAGGGGGGGTGAGCAGTTCTTC
CASSSPSGGSRGGEQFF
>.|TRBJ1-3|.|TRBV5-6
TGTGCCAGCAGCTCCCTTTCTGGAAACACCATATATTTT
CASSSLSGNTIYF
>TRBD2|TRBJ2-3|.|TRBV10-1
TGCGCCAGCAAACCGGGACTAGCGGGAGGGGAATTCACAGATACGCAGTATTTT
CASKPGLAGGEFTDTQYF
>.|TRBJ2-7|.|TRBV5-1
TGCGCCAGCAGCCTGGGGGGGCGGGAGTCGAACGAGCAGTACTTC
CASSLGGRESNEQYF
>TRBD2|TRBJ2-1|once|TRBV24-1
TGTGCCACCAGTGATCGGGGGACTAGTCTTGATGAGCAGTTCTTC
CATSDRGTSLDEQFF
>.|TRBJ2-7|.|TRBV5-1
TGCGCCAGCAGCATCACCGGCCCTAGCTCCTACGAGCAGTACTTC
CASSITGPSSYEQYF
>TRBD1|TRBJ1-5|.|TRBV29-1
TGCAGCGCTGGACAGGGTGGCAATCAGCCCCAGCATTTT
CSAGQGGNQPQHF
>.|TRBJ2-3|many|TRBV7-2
TGTGCCAGCAGCGAGACAGGCGCCAGCACAGATACGCAGTATTTT
CASSETGASTDTQYF
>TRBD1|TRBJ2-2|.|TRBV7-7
TGTGCTAGCAGCTTAGTGCCAGGGGGTCGCTTCGGTGAGCTGTTTTTT
CASSLVPGGRFGELFF
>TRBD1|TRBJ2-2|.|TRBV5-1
TGCGCCAGCAGCTTGGCGGGGACAGGGGGTATTACCGGGGAGCTGTTTTTT
CASSLAGTGGITGELFF
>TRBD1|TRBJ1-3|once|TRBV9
TGTGCCAGCACCCGGACAGGGCTTGGAAACACCATATATTTT
CASTRTGLGNTIYF
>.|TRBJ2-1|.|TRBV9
TGTGCCAGCAGCCCCTGGGGACTCCCCTCCTACAATGAGCAGTTCTTC
CASSPWGLPSYNEQFF
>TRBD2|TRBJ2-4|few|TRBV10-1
TGCGCCAGCAGCTCCGGGACTAGCGGAGAGTACTTC
CASSSGTSGEYF
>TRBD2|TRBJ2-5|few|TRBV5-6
TGTGCCAGCAGCCCGGGGAGCGGGGAGTTGGAGACCCAGTACTTC
CASSPGSGELETQYF
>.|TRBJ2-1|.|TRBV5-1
TGCGCCAGCAGCTTGTTTAGCGACAATGAGCAGTTCTTC
CASSLFSDNEQFF
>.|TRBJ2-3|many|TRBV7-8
TGTGCCAGCAGGGATCAATGGGGTTTTGGGCAGGGGACAGATACGCAGTATTTT
CASRDQWGFGQGTDTQYF
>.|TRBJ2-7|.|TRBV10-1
TGCGCCAGCAGTACCTCCCCCGGGTACGAGCAGTACTTC
CASSTSPGYEQYF
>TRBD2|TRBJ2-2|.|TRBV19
TGTGCCAGCCCTGTAACCCGGGGGGGCGGCGCGAACACCGGGGAGCTGTTTTTT
CASPVTRGGGANTGELFF
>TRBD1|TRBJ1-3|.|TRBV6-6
TGTGCCAGCAGACCCGGGACAGACTCTGGAAACACCATATATTTT
CASRPGTDSGNTIYF
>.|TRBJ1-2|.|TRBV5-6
TGTGCCAGCAGCTTGGGTTTTGGGGGACAAGACACCGATGGCTACACCTTC
CASSLGFGGQDTDGYTF
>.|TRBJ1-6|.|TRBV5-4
TGTGCCAGCAGCTTGGCGCAGGGGCCCGATTCACCCCTCCACTTT
CASSLAQGPDSPLHF
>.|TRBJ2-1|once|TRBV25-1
TGTGCCAGCGCCCTAGGGGCAGGGGATAATGAGCAGTTCTTC
CASALGAGDNEQFF
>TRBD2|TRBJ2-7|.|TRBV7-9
TGTGCCAGCAGCCCGGGGGGTACAGCGGTAAGGAGCTCCTACGAGCAGTACTTC
CASSPGGTAVRSSYEQYF
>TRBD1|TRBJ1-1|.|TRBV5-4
TGTGCCAGCAGTCTGAAGGGGGCGCGAACTGAAGCTTTCTTT
CASSLKGARTEAFF
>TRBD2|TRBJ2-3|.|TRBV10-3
TGTGCCATCAGTGACAGCCTAGCGGGGGCTGATACGCAGTATTTT
CAISDSLAGADTQYF
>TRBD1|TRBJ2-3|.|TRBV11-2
TGTGCCAGCAGCTTAGCCAGGACAGGGGCGATATATACGCAGTATTTT
CASSLARTGAIYTQYF
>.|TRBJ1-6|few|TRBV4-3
TGCGCCAGCAGCGGTACCCGGAGCTCCTATAATTCACCCCTCCACTTT
CASSGTRSSYNSPLHF
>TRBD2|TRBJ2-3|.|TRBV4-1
TGCGCCAGCAGCCCCCCCCGGGGTAGCGGGGCGAAAGATACGCAGTATTTT
CASSPPRGSGAKDTQYF
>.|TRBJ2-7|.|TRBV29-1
TGCAGCGTTGGTCAAGCGCAGGGGCGGGAGTTGTCCTACGAGCAGTACTTC
CSVGQAQGRELSYEQYF
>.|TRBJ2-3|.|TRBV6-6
TGTGCCAGCAGCCAATCTAGTCGCGCAGATACGCAGTATTTT
CASSQSSRADTQYF